The clone carrying this T cell receptor (beta chain) was found many times. Its antigen is undetermined. The sample comes from a study of CD8 T cells in ankylosing spondylitis. In germline, CDR1 is SNHLY, CDR2 FYNNEI. CDR3 size: 16 residues. V was clipped by 2 bases and J by 2 bases; unmatched bases: 7. Study-level findings and limits: Relatively scarce in peripheral blood, disease-linked clones were CD8+. Both synovial fluid and blood in reactive arthritis had previously been reported to carry some motif variants. Clones linked to disease were reported to show significant enrichment in matched ankylosing spondylitis synovial fluid.

With molecular barcodes, quantitative 5'-RACE was used to make the TCR beta libraries. TCRdb re-derived calls from the 5' RACE reads in MiXCR, one entry per CDR3 protein. The sample has about 160,000 distinct CDR3 sequences, roughly 10% seen once; the top ten hold about 15%. This sequence originates from a female donor with ankylosing spondylitis or in good health (not recorded which). Input material: blood, either unsorted or a sorted T cell fraction (not recorded which). V usage is TRBV2 and J usage is TRBJ2-7, with TRBD1 matching 9 bases. Here the CDR3 reads CASSEYRTGDAYEQYF. The CDR3, as DNA: TGTGCCAGCAGTGAATATAGGACAGGGGACGCCTACGAGCAGTACTTC.